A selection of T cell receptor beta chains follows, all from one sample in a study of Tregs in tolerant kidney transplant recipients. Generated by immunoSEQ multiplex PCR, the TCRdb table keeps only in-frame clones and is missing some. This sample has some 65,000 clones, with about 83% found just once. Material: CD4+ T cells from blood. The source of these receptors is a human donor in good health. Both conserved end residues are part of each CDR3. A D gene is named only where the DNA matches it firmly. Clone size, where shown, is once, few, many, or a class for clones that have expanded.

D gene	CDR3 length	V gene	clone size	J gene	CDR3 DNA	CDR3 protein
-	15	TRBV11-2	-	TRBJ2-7	TGTGCCAGCAGCCCGAATAGCCTAAGCTCCTACGAGCAGTACTTC	CASSPNSLSSYEQYF
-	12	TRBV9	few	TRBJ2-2	TGTGCCAGCAGTCTCAGCAGGGGGGAGCTGTTTTTT	CASSLSRGELFF
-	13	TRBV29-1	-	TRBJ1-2	TGCAGCGTTGAAGATCCACAGACCTATGGCTACACCTTC	CSVEDPQTYGYTF
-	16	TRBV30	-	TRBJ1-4	TGTGCCTGGAGCCCTGATTTGGACACAACTAATGAAAAACTGTTTTTT	CAWSPDLDTTNEKLFF
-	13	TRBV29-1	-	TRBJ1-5	TGCAGCGTTGAAGACGTCGTCGGTCAGTCCCAGCATTTT	CSVEDVVGQSQHF
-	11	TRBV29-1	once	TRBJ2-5	TGCAGCGTTCTTATCGGGGAGACCCAGTACTTC	CSVLIGETQYF
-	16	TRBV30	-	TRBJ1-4	TGTGCCTGGAGTTCGAGGGGTCGGGGGTTTAATGAAAAACTGTTTTTT	CAWSSRGRGFNEKLFF
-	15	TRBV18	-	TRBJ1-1	TGTGCCAGCTCCGTTTTAGAAGTTCCGAACACTGAAGCTTTCTTT	CASSVLEVPNTEAFF
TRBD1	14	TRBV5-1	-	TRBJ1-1	TGCGCCAGCAGCTACAGGGGCCGTAACACTGAAGCTTTCTTT	CASSYRGRNTEAFF
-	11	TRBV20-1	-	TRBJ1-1	TGCAGTGCAAAACAGGCAGTCGGAGCTTTCTTT	CSAKQAVGAFF
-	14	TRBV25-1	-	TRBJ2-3	TGTGCCAGCAGTGTTGACCCGAGCACAGATACGCAGTATTTT	CASSVDPSTDTQYF
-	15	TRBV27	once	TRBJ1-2	TGTGCCAGCAGTTTATTCGGTTGGGCCGACTATGGCTACACCTTC	CASSLFGWADYGYTF
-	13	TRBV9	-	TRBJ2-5	TGTGCCAGCAGCGTACGGAGCGGAGGGACCCAGTACTTC	CASSVRSGGTQYF